Below are 28 T cell receptor beta chains sequenced from a single sample in a study of Graves' ophthalmopathy and Graves' hyperthyroidism. The study amplified TCR beta CDR3 regions using RNA transcripts. Second-round multiplex PCR came after first-round RT-PCR with HTBI primers. In TCRdb, the multiplex PCR reads were re-called with MiXCR into one record per CDR3 protein. The data show approximately 1.2 million distinct CDR3 sequences, less than 45% seen once. Sequencing used peripheral blood or thyroid tissue (not recorded which). The receptors here all came from an adult man with Graves' hyperthyroidism.

The table lists this clonotype with a few counts. The chain uses TRBV6-6 and TRBJ2-5, with D tentatively TRBD2 (6 bases). CDR1 MNHNY and CDR2 SVGAGI come from the germline V gene (reference sequence). The V and J ends lost 2 bases and 4 bases respectively, with 11 bases between them. The CDR3 runs 14 residues. Written as DNA, the CDR3 is TGTGCCAGCAGTTACAAAGGAGGGTTAGAGACCCAGTACTTC. Residues: CASSYKGGLETQYF.

The chain has TRBV7-8 and TRBJ2-7, with 13 positions matching TRBD2. Germline V gene sequence: CDR1 SGHVS, CDR2 FQNEAQ. Germline trimming cut 5 bases from V and 7 bases from J; bases unmatched to any gene: 8. There are 15 residues in the CDR3. The CDR3 DNA reads as TGTGCCAGCAGCACCACTAGCGGGGGGGCGTTTGAGCAGTACTTC. This translates into CASSTTSGGAFEQYF.

Concerning this clonotype itself: The germline gene is not matched at one end of the junction; a read error may be the cause. This chain links TRBV12-3 or TRBV12-4 with TRBJ2-7; D gene uncertain. The CDR3 covers 12 residues. The CDR3 protein is CAGSPTAYEQYF. The CDR3 DNA is TGTGCCGGCAGTCCAACAGCCTACGAGCAGTACTTC.

There are a few counts of this clonotype. The chain carries TRBV19 and TRBJ1-4; the D is unclear. This CDR3 has 18 residues. The V end was cut by 5 bases, the J end by 0 bases, with 19 bases between. Germline V CDR1 and CDR2: LNHDA, SQIVND (reference sequence). The CDR3 DNA sequence: TGTGCCAGTAGTCCCCGTCGGGCGGGAGTCTCAACTAATGAAAAACTGTTTTTT. This encodes CASSPRRAGVSTNEKLFF.

This clonotype was detected only once. The rearrangement links TRBV5-5 to TRBJ2-7, with 10 bases fitting TRBD2. V lost 1 base and J lost 1; bases outside the gene matches: 11. This CDR3 has 18 residues. The germline CDR1 and CDR2 sequences are SGHKS and YYEKEE (reference sequence). CDR3 coding DNA: TGTGCCAGCAGCTTGTATCGGAGGAGCGGGAGGGAGTCCTACGAGCAGTACTTC. This encodes CASSLYRRSGRESYEQYF.

The chain joins TRBV10-3 to TRBJ1-1, with D unclear. This CDR3 has 18 residues. The V gene's germline CDR1 is ENHRY and CDR2 SYGVKD. V lost 0 bases and J lost 1, with 18 bases in between. This CDR3 reads CAISESRTSAQQNTEAFF. CDR3 in DNA: TGTGCCATCAGTGAGTCGAGGACCAGTGCGCAGCAGAACACTGAAGCTTTCTTT.

This chain links TRBV6-5 with TRBJ1-1; the match to TRBD1 covers 8 bases. CDR3 length: 14 amino acids. The J segment lost 4 bases and the V segment lost 6 bases, leaving 7 bases of the junction unmatched. Per the germline V gene, CDR1 is MNHEY and CDR2 is SVGAGI. The DNA for the CDR3 is TGTGCCAGCAGGATTCAACAGGGGGGCACTGAAGCTTTCTTT. It is translated as CASRIQQGGTEAFF.

To note about this clonotype: A read error may be the cause here, since a much bigger clone is one base away. V usage is TRBV2 and J usage is TRBJ2-7, with D tentatively TRBD1 or TRBD2 (5 bases each). The V gene lost 6 bases and the J gene lost 5 bases, with 11 bases spanning the gap. There are 12 residues in the CDR3. CDR1 SNHLY and CDR2 FYNNEI come from the germline V gene. The CDR3 loop reads CASRALGDEQYF. The CDR3, as DNA: TGTGCCAGCAGGGCTCTGGGGGACGAGCAGTACTTC.

The J gene is TRBJ1-2, the V gene TRBV6-6; 8 bases fit TRBD1. The CDR3 has 15 residues. Germline CDR1 and CDR2: MNHNY and SVGAGI (reference sequence). V was pared by 6 bases and J by 0 bases, with 6 bases of the junction left unmatched. The CDR3 region has the DNA TGTGCCAGCAGCTATCAGGGGGCATCTAACTATGGCTACACCTTC. Encoded protein: CASSYQGASNYGYTF.

On this clonotype itself: It differs at one base from a far larger clone, so likely a read error. The gene calls are TRBV7-2 and TRBJ2-7; TRBD1 is a possible D gene (6 bases). V dropped 3 bases and J dropped 0 bases, with 9 bases sitting between them. The CDR3 has 14 residues. Germline V gives CDR1 SGHTA, CDR2 FQGNSA. In DNA form, the CDR3 reads TGTGCCAGCAGCTTCCGGACAGTCTCCTACGAGCAGTACTTC. Translating it yields CASSFRTVSYEQYF. Supplemented by reference TRBV7-2 and TRBJ2-7, the full variable domain reads GAGVSQSPSNKVTEKGKDVELRCDPISGHTALYWYRQSLGQGLEFLIYFQGNSAPDKSGLPSDRFSAERTGGSVSTLTIQRTQQEDSAVYLCASSFRTVSYEQYFGPGTRLTVT.

This clonotype has a count of ten or more. The gene calls are TRBV24-1 and TRBJ2-5, with D unresolved. Germline V gives CDR1 KGHDR, CDR2 SFDVKD. V gave up 5 bases and J gave up 7 bases, with 16 bases separating them. CDR3 length: 14 amino acids. The CDR3 region has the DNA TGTGCCACCAGTGGCAGAGCCAGCCCAGGGACCCAGTACTTC. Translating it yields CATSGRASPGTQYF.

The chain recombines TRBV29-1 with TRBJ1-1, with D possibly matching TRBD1 (6 bases). The CDR3 is 16 amino acids. The V gene's germline CDR1 is SQVTM and CDR2 ANQGSEA. The V end was cut by 1 base, the J end by 3 bases, with 18 bases between. CDR3 DNA: TGCAGCGTTGAAGGGGTTCTAGCGGGGGGCCACACTGAAGCTTTCTTT. Protein sequence: CSVEGVLAGGHTEAFF.

J is TRBJ1-5 and V is TRBV27, with no clear D. Trimming cost V 3 bases and J 9 bases, with 12 bases left between them. The CDR3 has 13 residues. Germline V lookup: CDR1 MNHEY, CDR2 SMNVEV (reference sequence). The DNA of the CDR3 is TGTGCCAGCAGTTTGACGGGGAGGTGGCCCCAGCATTTT. Its protein is CASSLTGRWPQHF.

The rearrangement joins TRBV2 to TRBJ2-5; D perhaps matches TRBD1 (5 bases). Germline V gives CDR1 SNHLY, CDR2 FYNNEI. CDR3 length: 14 amino acids. V lost 1 base, J lost 7 bases, and 13 bases lay in between. The CDR3 sequence: CASSEEQDVGTQYF. The CDR3 DNA follows: TGTGCCAGCAGTGAAGAACAGGATGTGGGGACCCAGTACTTC.

This clonotype appeared many times. The chain joins TRBV20-1 to TRBJ1-1; 10 bases align to TRBD1. The length of the CDR3 is 13 residues. Germline lookup yields CDR1 DFQATT and CDR2 SNEGSKA (reference sequence). The CDR3, as DNA: TGCAGAGGATCGAGGGACAGGGGTACTGAAGCTTTCTTT. Protein: CRGSRDRGTEAFF.

This clonotype was recorded many times. This chain uses TRBV10-3 with TRBJ1-6, with TRBD1 matching over 9 bases. Germline V gene data show CDR1 as ENHRY and CDR2 as SYGVKD. V was clipped by 3 bases and J by 9 bases; unmatched bases: 3. The CDR3 totals 14 residues. CDR3 region: CAISDTTGGSPLHF. CDR3 nucleotides: TGTGCCATCAGTGATACGACAGGGGGTTCACCCCTCCACTTT.

This chain uses TRBV2 with TRBJ1-5; D gene unclear. V lost 4 bases and J 9 bases, leaving 16 bases between the germline ends. Germline loops: CDR1 SNHLY, CDR2 FYNNEI. This CDR3 is built from 14 residues. The CDR3 nucleotides read TGTGCCAGCAGTGCGAGTACGGCAGTTCCGCCCCAGCATTTT. Residues: CASSASTAVPPQHF.

This clonotype has more than one count but fewer than ten. J is TRBJ2-7 and V is TRBV27; 7 nucleotides agree with TRBD1. Trimming cost V 2 bases and J 2 bases; bases outside gene matches: 3. This CDR3 comprises 14 residues. Germline-derived CDR1 and CDR2 are MNHEY and SMNVEV (reference sequence). The CDR3 DNA follows: TGTGCCAGCAGTTTACGGGACAGTCCCTACGAGCAGTACTTC. Translated, it gives CASSLRDSPYEQYF.

The CDR3 DNA follows: TGTGCCAGCAAATCCACGTCCGCTGGAAACACCATATATTTT. Its translation: CASKSTSAGNTIYF. This rearrangement joins TRBV6-5 to TRBJ1-3; D ambiguous. Germline-derived CDR1 and CDR2 are MNHEY and SVGAGI. This CDR3 has 14 residues. Trimming left V 7 bases short and J 2 bases short, with 12 bases between.

The J gene is TRBJ1-5, the V gene TRBV15, with D maybe TRBD1 (5 bases). The CDR3 extends over 16 amino acids. V lost 0 bases, J lost 7 bases, and 16 bases lay in between. Germline CDR1 reads LNHNV; CDR2 reads YYDKDF (reference sequence). CDR3 residues: CATSRDISNRGQPQHF. The CDR3 nucleotides read TGTGCCACCAGCAGAGACATTAGCAACCGGGGCCAGCCCCAGCATTTT. Variable domain in full (rest from reference TRBV15 and TRBJ1-5): DAMVIQNPRYQVTQFGKPVTLSCSQTLNHNVMYWYQQKSSQAPKLLFHYYDKDFNNEADTPDNFQSRRPNTSFCFLDIRSPGLGDTAMYLCATSRDISNRGQPQHFGDGTRLSIL.

In this sample, this clonotype turned up many times. The gene calls are TRBV12-3 or TRBV12-4 and TRBJ2-6; D remains ambiguous. The CDR3 length is 17 residues. The V end was cut by 6 bases, the J end by 0 bases, with 15 bases between. The CDR3 loop reads CASRQMYSDSGANVLTF. CDR3 nucleotide sequence: TGTGCCAGCAGACAGATGTACTCAGACTCTGGGGCCAACGTCCTGACTTTC.

This chain connects TRBV7-8 to TRBJ1-2, with a tentative D call TRBD1 (6 bases). This CDR3 is 16 amino acids long. The germline gives CDR1 SGHVS, CDR2 FQNEAQ. V was pared by 4 bases and J by 7 bases, with 22 bases between. DNA of the CDR3: TGTGCCAGCAGCTCCATAGCGGGGGGCCACCTTTCTGGCTACACCTTC. Amino acids: CASSSIAGGHLSGYTF.

This clonotype was observed a handful of times. The V call is TRBV6-2 or TRBV6-3, the J call TRBJ2-7, with 7 positions matching TRBD1. Germline V gives CDR1 MNHEY, CDR2 SVGEGT. The CDR3 has 14 residues. The V and J ends lost 2 bases and 5 bases, in that order; junction bases with no gene match: 6. DNA for the CDR3: TGTGCCAGCAGTTACAGGGGGCGGCAAGACGAGCAGTACTTC. It translates to CASSYRGRQDEQYF.

The V and J genes are TRBV28 and TRBJ1-6; D is uncertain. CDR3 length: 13 amino acids. With 6 bases removed from V and 10 bases from J, the gap between germline ends came to 13 bases. CDR1 and CDR2 from the germline V gene are MDHEN and SYDVKM. Here the CDR3 DNA reads TGTGCCAGCAGATGGGTGGAGGACTCACCCCTCCACTTT. Its translation is CASRWVEDSPLHF.

The chain couples TRBV10-3 to TRBJ1-2; D unclear. Trimming cost V 7 bases and J 2 bases, with 11 bases left between them. The CDR3 covers 13 residues. CDR1 ENHRY and CDR2 SYGVKD come from the germline V gene. CDR3: CAITQTRNYGYTF. The CDR3 nucleotides are TGTGCCATCACCCAGACAAGAAACTATGGCTACACCTTC.

The V and J genes are TRBV30 and TRBJ1-6; perhaps TRBD1 as D (6 bases). The length of the CDR3 is 15 residues. Germline V lookup: CDR1 GTSNPN, CDR2 SVGIG (reference sequence). Trimming took off 5 bases at V and 7 bases at J, with 18 bases between the two ends. The CDR3 loop is CAWSTGSVGNSPLHF. The CDR3 DNA sequence: TGTGCCTGGTCAACAGGGTCAGTAGGAAATTCACCCCTCCACTTT.

This clonotype was detected ten times or more. The junction and the germline gene differ at one end; a read error may be behind it. The CDR3 is CASSLGTKETQYF. CDR3 coding DNA: TGTGCCAGCAGCCTCGGAACAAAAGAGACCCAGTACTTC. V usage is TRBV5-1 and J usage is TRBJ2-5; D unclear. This CDR3 has 13 amino acids. Germline values: CDR1 SGHRS, CDR2 YFSETQ.

This sequence joins TRBV10-3 and TRBJ1-2, with 9 bases identical to TRBD1. Looked up from germline, CDR1 is ENHRY and CDR2 is SYGVKD. J gave up 5 bases and V 7 bases, and 8 bases lay outside the gene matches. The CDR3 is 14 residues long. This chain's CDR3 is CAITYQQGAYGYTF. The CDR3 DNA reads as TGTGCCATCACCTACCAACAGGGGGCTTATGGCTACACCTTC.